A selection of T cell receptor beta chains follows, all from one sample in a study of response to subunit inactivated influenza vaccine. MiXCR was run by TCRdb on the RT-PCR reads, yielding one entry per CDR3 protein. The table has about 300,000 distinct CDR3 sequences, about 20% seen once. Sequencing used PBMCs from blood, obtained less than 22 months after vaccination. These TCRs come from a man between 50 and 69 years old who received an inactivated influenza vaccine. Each CDR3 is given with its conserved first and last residue. A D gene is named only where the DNA matches it firmly. Size tells how often a clone was seen (once, few, many) or the class of an expanded clone, and some rows leave it out.

TRBJ2-3	-	few	TRBV2	CASSESRSWSSTDTQYF	TGTGCCAGCAGTGAATCAAGGAGCTGGAGTAGCACAGATACGCAGTATTTT
TRBJ1-2	-	-	TRBV7-2	CASGAGSKYGYTF	TGTGCCAGTGGGGCGGGGAGTAAATATGGCTACACCTTC
TRBJ1-3	-	few	TRBV9	CASSVGQSGNTIYF	TGTGCCAGCAGCGTAGGCCAATCTGGAAACACCATATATTTT
TRBJ2-4	-	few	TRBV7-9	CASSYRRDPNIQYF	TGTGCCAGCAGCTACCGCAGGGACCCAAACATTCAGTACTTC
TRBJ1-5	TRBD1	few	TRBV5-6	CASSRQGTVQPQHF	TGTGCCAGCAGCCGACAGGGGACTGTTCAGCCCCAGCATTTT
TRBJ1-2	-	few	TRBV5-1	CASSLGGFPGYGYTF	TGCGCCAGCAGCTTGGGTGGTTTTCCTGGCTATGGCTACACCTTC
TRBJ2-3	-	-	TRBV7-9	CASSLDLGADTQYF	TGTGCCAGCAGCTTAGATCTGGGGGCAGATACGCAGTATTTT
TRBJ2-2	TRBD2	many	TRBV12-3/TRBV12-4	CASRHRLAGANGELFF	TGTGCCAGCAGACATCGACTAGCGGGAGCGAACGGGGAGCTGTTTTTT
TRBJ1-5	TRBD1	many	TRBV5-5	CASSSGTAGLPQHF	TGTGCCAGCAGCTCGGGGACAGCCGGGTTGCCCCAGCATTTT
TRBJ1-1	-	many	TRBV20-1	CSATSETVRTEAFF	TGCAGTGCTACATCTGAGACAGTTAGAACTGAAGCTTTCTTT
TRBJ2-3	TRBD2	-	TRBV12-3/TRBV12-4	CASSSSSGTSGRVPTQYF	TGTGCCAGCAGTTCAAGTTCCGGGACTAGCGGGAGAGTGCCTACGCAGTATTTT
TRBJ2-2	-	few	TRBV11-3	CASSPRSSQAGELFF	TGTGCCAGCAGCCCCCGTTCCAGCCAAGCCGGGGAGCTGTTTTTT
TRBJ2-1	TRBD1	-	TRBV3-1	CASSLGQGALNEQFF	TGTGCCAGCAGCCTCGGACAGGGGGCGCTGAATGAGCAGTTCTTC
TRBJ2-5	-	-	TRBV28	CASSFGGGPAETQYF	TGTGCCAGCAGTTTCGGCGGGGGCCCGGCAGAGACCCAGTACTTC
TRBJ2-7	TRBD2	-	TRBV28	CAASGSVYEQYF	TGTGCGGCTAGCGGGAGTGTCTACGAGCAGTACTTC
TRBJ2-3	TRBD2	-	TRBV5-1	CASSAGLGSTDTQYF	TGCGCCAGCAGCGCGGGACTAGGAAGCACAGATACGCAGTATTTT
TRBJ2-3	-	-	TRBV9	CASSVATGPVDTQYF	TGTGCCAGCAGCGTAGCGACGGGCCCCGTGGATACGCAGTATTTT
TRBJ2-1	-	few	TRBV24-1	CATSDLRGARRESPYNEQFF	TGTGCCACCAGTGATTTGCGGGGAGCTCGCCGGGAGAGTCCCTACAATGAGCAGTTCTTC
TRBJ1-5	-	-	TRBV6-2/TRBV6-3	CASNNGGYQPQHF	TGTGCCAGCAACAACGGGGGGTATCAGCCCCAGCATTTT
TRBJ2-1	-	-	TRBV5-1	CASSSLSVTYNEQFF	TGCGCCAGCAGCTCGTTATCGGTGACCTACAATGAGCAGTTCTTC
TRBJ2-1	TRBD2	-	TRBV20-1	CSAYSGLAGIGDEQFF	TGCAGTGCTTACTCAGGACTAGCGGGAATCGGGGATGAGCAGTTCTTC
TRBJ2-7	TRBD1	-	TRBV30	CAHNLPGQGAVEQYF	TGTGCCCACAACCTCCCCGGGCAGGGGGCGGTCGAGCAGTACTTC
TRBJ1-1	TRBD1	many	TRBV6-2/TRBV6-3	CASSYETGGADTEAFF	TGTGCCAGCAGCTACGAGACAGGGGGGGCGGACACTGAAGCTTTCTTT
TRBJ2-1	TRBD1	few	TRBV29-1	CSVEEVNSDRGRQFF	TGCAGCGTTGAAGAAGTAAATTCGGACAGGGGAAGGCAGTTCTTC
TRBJ1-5	-	-	TRBV5-4	CASRPDSNQPQHF	TGTGCCAGCAGACCCGACAGTAATCAGCCCCAGCATTTT
TRBJ1-2	-	-	TRBV10-3	CAISESWTVNYGYTF	TGTGCCATCAGTGAGTCGTGGACAGTCAACTATGGCTACACCTTC
TRBJ2-3	TRBD2	-	TRBV19	CASRPGLGGTDTQYF	TGTGCCAGTAGGCCGGGACTAGGTGGAACAGATACGCAGTATTTT
TRBJ1-1	-	few	TRBV5-1	CASSGTRGAAEAFF	TGCGCCAGCAGCGGAACGAGGGGGGCGGCTGAAGCTTTCTTT
TRBJ1-1	-	few	TRBV10-3	CAITPGPGGTEAFF	TGTGCCATTACACCGGGACCGGGGGGGACTGAAGCTTTCTTT
TRBJ1-6	-	few	TRBV4-2	CASSQGSQINSPLHF	TGTGCCAGCAGCCAAGGGTCCCAGATTAATTCACCCCTCCACTTT
TRBJ1-3	-	-	TRBV20-1	CSARDLQGPGNTIYF	TGCAGTGCTAGAGATCTTCAGGGGCCTGGAAACACCATATATTTT
TRBJ2-3	-	few	TRBV7-6	CASSLESGGHTQYF	TGTGCCAGCAGCTTAGAAAGTGGTGGCCATACGCAGTATTTT
TRBJ1-6	-	few	TRBV27	CASSPLGSSYNSPLHF	TGTGCCAGCAGTCCGTTGGGCAGCTCCTATAATTCACCCCTCCACTTT
TRBJ2-5	-	-	TRBV11-2	CASSLVGALAETQYF	TGTGCCAGCAGCTTGGTGGGGGCGTTGGCAGAGACCCAGTACTTC
TRBJ1-1	-	many	TRBV20-1	CSARAIGGASVNTEAFF	TGCAGTGCTAGGGCCATTGGGGGGGCGAGTGTGAACACTGAAGCTTTCTTT
TRBJ1-2	-	few	TRBV10-3	CASTTQSLGGYGYTF	TGTGCCTCCACCACCCAATCCCTTGGGGGCTATGGCTACACCTTC
TRBJ1-4	-	-	TRBV3-1	CASSHGREKLFF	TGTGCCAGCAGCCACGGACGGGAAAAACTGTTTTTT
TRBJ1-2	-	-	TRBV20-1	CSASPMATRNYGYTF	TGCAGTGCTAGCCCAATGGCCACGCGAAACTATGGCTACACCTTC
TRBJ1-2	TRBD1	few	TRBV4-2	CASSPLDRGRGYTF	TGTGCCAGCAGCCCACTGGACAGGGGCCGTGGCTACACCTTC
TRBJ1-6	-	few	TRBV3-1	CASSQGLNSPLHF	TGTGCCAGCAGCCAAGGTTTAAATTCACCCCTCCACTTT
TRBJ2-1	TRBD2	-	TRBV5-6	CASRAGLAGTTEQFF	TGTGCCAGCAGAGCTGGTCTAGCGGGGACCACTGAGCAGTTCTTC
TRBJ2-7	TRBD2	-	TRBV28	CASYSSGRAFNEQYF	TGTGCCAGTTACTCTAGCGGGAGGGCCTTCAACGAGCAGTACTTC
TRBJ1-3	-	many	TRBV5-1	CASSLADSRSGNTIYF	TGCGCCAGCAGCTTGGCCGACAGCCGCTCTGGAAACACCATATATTTT
TRBJ2-7	-	-	TRBV10-2	CASSESMGNEQYF	TGCGCCAGCAGTGAGTCGATGGGAAACGAGCAGTACTTC
TRBJ1-6	TRBD1	-	TRBV7-8	CASSLAQGANSPLHF	TGTGCCAGCAGCTTAGCGCAGGGGGCGAATTCACCCCTCCACTTT
TRBJ1-2	TRBD1	few	TRBV12-3/TRBV12-4	CASSQDRVRGYTF	TGTGCCAGCAGCCAGGACAGGGTTCGGGGCTACACCTTC
TRBJ2-7	TRBD1	-	TRBV5-1	CASSFSWQGAGEQYF	TGCGCCAGCAGCTTTAGCTGGCAGGGGGCTGGCGAGCAGTACTTC
TRBJ1-2	-	-	TRBV10-3	CAIRNRTGDYGYTF	TGTGCCATCCGAAACCGGACGGGAGACTATGGCTACACCTTC
TRBJ1-5	-	few	TRBV5-1	CASSLAGRVADEPQHF	TGCGCCAGCAGCTTGGCCGGGAGGGTCGCAGATGAGCCCCAGCATTTT
TRBJ1-1	-	-	TRBV2	CASRNEPFDTSNTEAFF	TGTGCCAGCAGGAATGAGCCATTCGACACCTCGAACACTGAAGCTTTCTTT
TRBJ2-1	-	few	TRBV5-4	CASSFGGHVYNEQFF	TGTGCCAGCAGCTTCGGGGGACACGTCTACAATGAGCAGTTCTTC
TRBJ1-2	-	few	TRBV7-9	CASSFDLENYGYTF	TGTGCCAGCAGCTTCGACCTTGAGAACTATGGCTACACCTTC
TRBJ2-2	-	-	TRBV12-2	CASRFEGTDGINTGELFF	TGTGCAAGTCGCTTTGAAGGCACGGACGGCATTAACACCGGGGAGCTGTTTTTT
TRBJ1-5	-	-	TRBV20-1	CSARPTGHSNQPQHF	TGCAGTGCTAGACCGACAGGACATAGCAATCAGCCCCAGCATTTT